This T cell receptor (beta chain) was recovered during a study of memory CD4+ T cells and cytomegalovirus serostatus. Background on the study: This sample comes from healthy Belgian adults, several CMV seropositive, approximately 24 seronegative. Study-level points and caveats: CD4+ memory repertoires contained about two fifths of the 164 reported CMV TCRbeta sequences.

The CDR3 sequence is 13 residues long. The V end lost 7 bases, the J end lost 2 bases, and 8 bases lay between the germline ends. Germline CDR1 reads MNHNY; CDR2 reads SVGAGI (reference sequence). Single viable CD3+CD4+CD8-CD45RO+ cells were sorted as the memory CD4+ T cells. Serum IgG to CMV pp150, pp28, p38 and p52 defined serostatus. CD4+ T cells were isolated by positive magnetic selection. Using immunoSEQ multiplex PCR, the repertoire was profiled, and TCRdb retains in-frame clones only, with some absent. The data show some 65,000 clones, with over 70% seen just once and 0.5% to 0.6% held by the top ten. Regarding this clone: Antigen specificity is unknown.

Sequenced: memory CD4+ T cells from blood. The chain has TRBV6-6 and TRBJ2-2; D is possibly TRBD2 (5 bases). The sequence was collected from an adult in good health and CMV-seronegative. Some clones in this sample may be carry-over from other donors' samples. The CDR3 coding sequence is TGTGCCAGCAATGACTACAACACCGGGGAGCTGTTTTTT. This translates into CASNDYNTGELFF.